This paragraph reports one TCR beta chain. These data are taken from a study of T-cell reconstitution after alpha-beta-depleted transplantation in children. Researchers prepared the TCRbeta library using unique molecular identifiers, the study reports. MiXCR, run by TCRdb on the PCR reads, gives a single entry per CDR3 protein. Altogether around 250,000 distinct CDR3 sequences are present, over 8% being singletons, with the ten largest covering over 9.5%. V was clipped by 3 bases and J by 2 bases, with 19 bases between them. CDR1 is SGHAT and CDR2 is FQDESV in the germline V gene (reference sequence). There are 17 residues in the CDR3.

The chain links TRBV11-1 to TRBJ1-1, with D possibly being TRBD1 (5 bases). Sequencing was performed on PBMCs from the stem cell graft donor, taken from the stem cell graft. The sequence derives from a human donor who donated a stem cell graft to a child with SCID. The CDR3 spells CASSFLGLGAINTEAFF. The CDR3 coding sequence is TGTGCCAGCAGCTTCCTGGGCTTAGGGGCGATTAACACTGAAGCTTTCTTT.